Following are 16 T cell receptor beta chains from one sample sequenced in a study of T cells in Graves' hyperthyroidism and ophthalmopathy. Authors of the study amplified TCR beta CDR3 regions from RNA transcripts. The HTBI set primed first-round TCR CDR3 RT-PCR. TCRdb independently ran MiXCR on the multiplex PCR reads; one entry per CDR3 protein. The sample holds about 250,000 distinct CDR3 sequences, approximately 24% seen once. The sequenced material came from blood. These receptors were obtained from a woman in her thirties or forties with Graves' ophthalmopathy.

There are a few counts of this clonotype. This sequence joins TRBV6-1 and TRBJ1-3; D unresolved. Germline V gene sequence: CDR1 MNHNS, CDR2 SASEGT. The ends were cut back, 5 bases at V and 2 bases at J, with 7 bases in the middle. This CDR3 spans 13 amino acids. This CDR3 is CASSPSTGNTIYF. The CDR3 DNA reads TGTGCCAGCAGTCCGAGCACTGGAAACACCATATATTTT.

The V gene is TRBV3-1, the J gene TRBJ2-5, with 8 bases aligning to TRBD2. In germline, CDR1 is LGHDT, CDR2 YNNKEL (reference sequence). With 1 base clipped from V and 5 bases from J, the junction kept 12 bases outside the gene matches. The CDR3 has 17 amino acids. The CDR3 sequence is CASSQGVLSGSRETQYF. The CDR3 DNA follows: TGTGCCAGCAGCCAAGGGGTTTTGAGCGGGAGCAGGGAGACCCAGTACTTC.

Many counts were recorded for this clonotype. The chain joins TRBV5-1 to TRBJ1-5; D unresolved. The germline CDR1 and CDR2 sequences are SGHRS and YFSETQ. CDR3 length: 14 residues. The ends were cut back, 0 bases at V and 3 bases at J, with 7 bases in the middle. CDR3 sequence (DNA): TGCGCCAGCAGCTTGGGACACTCCAATCAGCCCCAGCATTTT. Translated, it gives CASSLGHSNQPQHF.

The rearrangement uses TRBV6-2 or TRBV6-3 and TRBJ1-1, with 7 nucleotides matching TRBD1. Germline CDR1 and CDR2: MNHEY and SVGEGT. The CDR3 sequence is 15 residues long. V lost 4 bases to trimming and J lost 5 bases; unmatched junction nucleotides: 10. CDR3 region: CASSSGTVSRTEAFF. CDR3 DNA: TGTGCCAGCAGTTCCGGGACAGTAAGTCGGACTGAAGCTTTCTTT.

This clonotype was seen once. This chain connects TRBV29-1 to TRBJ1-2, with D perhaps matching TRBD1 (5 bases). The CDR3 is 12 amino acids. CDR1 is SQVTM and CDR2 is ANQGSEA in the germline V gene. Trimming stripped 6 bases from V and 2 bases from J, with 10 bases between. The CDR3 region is CSVAGENYGYTF. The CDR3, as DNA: TGCAGCGTGGCGGGGGAGAACTATGGCTACACCTTC.

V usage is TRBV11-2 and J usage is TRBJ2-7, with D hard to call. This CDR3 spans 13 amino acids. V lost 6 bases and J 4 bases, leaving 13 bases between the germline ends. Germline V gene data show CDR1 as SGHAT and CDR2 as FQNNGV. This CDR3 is CASRGSDSYEQYF. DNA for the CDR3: TGTGCCAGCAGAGGTAGTGACTCATACGAGCAGTACTTC. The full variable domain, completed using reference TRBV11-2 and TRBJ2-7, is EAGVAQSPRYKIIEKRQSVAFWCNPISGHATLYWYQQILGQGPKLLIQFQNNGVVDDSQLPKDRFSAERLKGVDSTLKIQPAKLEDSAVYLCASRGSDSYEQYFGPGTRLTVT.

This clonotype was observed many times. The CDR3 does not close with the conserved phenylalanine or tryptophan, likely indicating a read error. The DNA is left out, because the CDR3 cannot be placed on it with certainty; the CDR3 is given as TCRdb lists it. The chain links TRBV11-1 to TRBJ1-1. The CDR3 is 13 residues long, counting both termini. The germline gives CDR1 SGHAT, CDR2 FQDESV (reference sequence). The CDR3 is CASSLETGGVTFL.

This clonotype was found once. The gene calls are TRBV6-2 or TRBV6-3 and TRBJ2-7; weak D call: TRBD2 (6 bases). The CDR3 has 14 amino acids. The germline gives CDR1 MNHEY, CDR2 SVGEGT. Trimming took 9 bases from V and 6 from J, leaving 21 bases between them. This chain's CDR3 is CASGGTRELREQYF. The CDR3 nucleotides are TGTGCCAGTGGGGGGACGAGGGAACTACGCGAGCAGTACTTC.

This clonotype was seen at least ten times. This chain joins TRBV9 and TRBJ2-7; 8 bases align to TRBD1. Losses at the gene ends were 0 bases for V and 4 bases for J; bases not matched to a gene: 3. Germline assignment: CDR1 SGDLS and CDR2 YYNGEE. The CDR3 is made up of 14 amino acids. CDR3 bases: TGTGCCAGCAGCGTAGCGCAGGGGGCGTACGAGCAGTACTTC. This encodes CASSVAQGAYEQYF.

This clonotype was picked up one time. This CDR3 reads CASSLDRVGGYTF. In nucleotides, the CDR3 is TGTGCCAGCAGCCTGGACAGGGTGGGTGGCTACACCTTC. The rearrangement links TRBV7-2 to TRBJ1-2, with 8 positions matching TRBD1. Trimming took 5 bases from V and 7 from J; bases not matched to a gene: 6. The CDR3 length is 13 residues. Germline CDR1 and CDR2: SGHTA and FQGNSA. The full variable domain, completed using reference TRBV7-2 and TRBJ1-2, is GAGVSQSPSNKVTEKGKDVELRCDPISGHTALYWYRQSLGQGLEFLIYFQGNSAPDKSGLPSDRFSAERTGGSVSTLTIQRTQQEDSAVYLCASSLDRVGGYTFGSGTRLTVV.

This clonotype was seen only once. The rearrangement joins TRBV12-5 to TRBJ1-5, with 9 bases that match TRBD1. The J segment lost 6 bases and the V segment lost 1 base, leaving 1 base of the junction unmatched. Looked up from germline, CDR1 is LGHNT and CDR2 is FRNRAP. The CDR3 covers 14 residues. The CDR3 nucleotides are TGTGCTAGTGGTTTGGGACAGGGGGGTCAGCCCCAGCATTTT. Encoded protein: CASGLGQGGQPQHF.

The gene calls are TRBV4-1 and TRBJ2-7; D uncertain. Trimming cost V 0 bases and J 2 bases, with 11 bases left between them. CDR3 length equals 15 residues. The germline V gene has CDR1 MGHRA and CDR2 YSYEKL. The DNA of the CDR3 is TGCGCCAGCAGCCAAGAGAAGGACCTAGCCTACGAGCAGTACTTC. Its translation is CASSQEKDLAYEQYF.

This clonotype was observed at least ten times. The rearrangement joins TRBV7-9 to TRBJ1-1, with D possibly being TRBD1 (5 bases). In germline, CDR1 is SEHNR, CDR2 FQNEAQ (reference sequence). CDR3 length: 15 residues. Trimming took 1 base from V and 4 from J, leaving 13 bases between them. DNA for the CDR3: TGTGCCAGCAGCTTAGTGGGAGGGGCTGCCACTGAAGCTTTCTTT. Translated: CASSLVGGAATEAFF. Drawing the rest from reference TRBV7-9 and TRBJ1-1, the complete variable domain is DTGVSQNPRHKITKRGQNVTFRCDPISEHNRLYWYRQTLGQGPEFLTYFQNEAQLEKSRLLSDRFSAERPKGSFSTLEIQRTEQGDSAMYLCASSLVGGAATEAFFGQGTRLTVV.

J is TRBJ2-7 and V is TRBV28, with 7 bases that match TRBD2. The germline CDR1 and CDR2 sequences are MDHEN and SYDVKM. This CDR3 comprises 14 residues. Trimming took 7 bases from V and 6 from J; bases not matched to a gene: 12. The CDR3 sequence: CASTAGVVPREQYF. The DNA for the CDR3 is TGTGCCAGCACCGCGGGGGTGGTCCCTCGCGAGCAGTACTTC.

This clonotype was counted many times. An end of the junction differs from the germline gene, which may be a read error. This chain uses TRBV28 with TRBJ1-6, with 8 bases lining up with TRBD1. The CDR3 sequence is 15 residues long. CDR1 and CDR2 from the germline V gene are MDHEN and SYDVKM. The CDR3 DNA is TGTGCCGGCAGTACCCGGGACAGGCTACACTCACCCCTCCACTTT. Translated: CAGSTRDRLHSPLHF.

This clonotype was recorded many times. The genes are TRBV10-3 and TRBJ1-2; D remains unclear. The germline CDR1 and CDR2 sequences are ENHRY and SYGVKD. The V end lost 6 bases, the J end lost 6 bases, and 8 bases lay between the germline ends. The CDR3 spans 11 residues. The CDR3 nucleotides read TGTGCCATCAGGGGCGGAAATGGCTACACCTTC. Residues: CAIRGGNGYTF.